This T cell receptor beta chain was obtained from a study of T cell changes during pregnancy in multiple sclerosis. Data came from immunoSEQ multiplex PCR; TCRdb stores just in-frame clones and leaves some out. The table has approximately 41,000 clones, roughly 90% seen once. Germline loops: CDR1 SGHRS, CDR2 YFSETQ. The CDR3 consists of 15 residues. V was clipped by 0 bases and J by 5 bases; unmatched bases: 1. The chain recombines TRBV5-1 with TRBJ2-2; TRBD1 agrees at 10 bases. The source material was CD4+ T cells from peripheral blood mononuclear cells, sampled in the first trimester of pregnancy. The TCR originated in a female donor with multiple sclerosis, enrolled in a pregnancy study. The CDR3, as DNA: TGCGCCAGCAGCTTGGGACAGGGGGCGACCGGGGAGCTGTTTTTT. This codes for CASSLGQGATGELFF.